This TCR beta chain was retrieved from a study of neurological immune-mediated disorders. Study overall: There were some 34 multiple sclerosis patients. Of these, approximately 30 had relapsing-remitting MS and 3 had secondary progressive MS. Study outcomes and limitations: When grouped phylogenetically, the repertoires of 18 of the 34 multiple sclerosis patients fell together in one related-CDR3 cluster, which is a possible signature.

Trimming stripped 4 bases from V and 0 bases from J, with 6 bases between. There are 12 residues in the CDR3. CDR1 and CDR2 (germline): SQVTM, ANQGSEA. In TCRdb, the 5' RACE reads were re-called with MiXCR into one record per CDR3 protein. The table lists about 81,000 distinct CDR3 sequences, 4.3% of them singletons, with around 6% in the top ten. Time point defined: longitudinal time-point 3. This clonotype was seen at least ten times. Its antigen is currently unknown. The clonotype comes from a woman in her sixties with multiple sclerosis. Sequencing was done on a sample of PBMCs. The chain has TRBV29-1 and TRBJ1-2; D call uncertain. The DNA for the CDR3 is TGCAGCGTTGCCGTATCTAACTATGGCTACACCTTC. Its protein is CSVAVSNYGYTF.